Listed here is a single TCR beta chain. This clonotype was seen a handful of times. Its antigen remains unidentified. There are no base qualities to consult, and no much larger clone falls within one base. Systemically healthy Caucasian individuals from Russia, roughly 40 in total and aged about 6 to 90 years, were included as donors. Each donor gave about 10 milliliters of peripheral blood, drawn into EDTA-treated Vacutainer tubes. Ficoll-Paque density-gradient centrifugation was used to isolate PBMCs, with at least 7 million per sample. Total RNA, at least 5 micrograms per sample, was extracted from PBMCs with Trizol reagent. The percentages of naive CD45RAhigh/CD27high T cells were determined by flow cytometry on a PBMC aliquot from every donor. Libraries were made using 5' RACE. The sequencer was an Illumina HiSeq 2500. A second PCR of about 6 to 11 cycles was performed with a sample-barcoded 5' primer and a J-beta primer mix. A template-switch 5' adaptor carrying 12 random nucleotides introduced a unique molecular identifier onto each TCR beta cDNA molecule. Each sample yielded at least 2.5 million CDR3-containing paired-end reads. First-strand cDNA synthesis was performed from all RNA using the Mint cDNA synthesis kit, with priming by a TRBC-specific oligonucleotide. After uracil-DNA glycosylase treatment, a first 18-cycle PCR used universal primers M1SS and BC2_uni_R on all cDNA. Processing in the source paper ran as follows. Normalization of each sample was performed by random selection of 1 million high-quality reads, each carrying a distinct molecular identifier. Reads with shared molecular identifiers were discarded instead of being binned into consensus sequences. CDR3 identification, clonotype clustering and error correction used MiTCR with a Q25 quality threshold and the strictest error-elimination algorithm. Lower-bound total TCR beta diversity was estimated with a nonparametric unseen species model using Euler transformation. In-frame beta chains were kept once TCRdb had trimmed the public reads at Q25 with fastp and called clones with MiXCR. Under each unique CDR3 protein, matching rows form one entry showing the most common genes and DNA. TCRdb, not the original authors, processed these V and J calls. Present in this sample are around 1,700,000 distinct CDR3 sequences, roughly 30% of which were seen just once. The top ten clonotypes cover 7.7% of the sample.

The data stem from a study of blood T cells in healthy people across ages (dated by TCRdb to about 2015). Regarding the study in general: In model experiments, template switching captured about one uniquely barcoded TCR beta cDNA molecule for every two T cells. The study analyzed two additional independent replicas of 1 million unique cDNA reads from the same blood draw for two donors, one aged 18 to 30 and one aged 80 or older. Four age groups were formed from the donors: young (average approximately 15 years), middle-aged (just under 40), aged (62) and long-lived (82). Age-related changes in TCR beta repertoire diversity were measured in the study by deep sequencing normalized with unique cDNA molecular identifiers. To avoid experimental bias, donors of different ages were randomly spread across the sequencing lanes.

Study-wide conclusions, independent of this receptor: As age increased, observed TCR beta diversity per million T cells dropped in a roughly linear way, and a significant reduction was already evident by age roughly 36. Conclusive comparison of naive and antigen-experienced compartments was prevented by the profiling of bulk unsorted PBMCs. The CMV infection status of donors was not known, potentially confounding age-related changes in expanded clonotypes. Compared with the aged group, the long-lived group had more naive CD4+ T cells, fewer expanded clones and increased TCR diversity, suggesting age selection. A strong correlation was found between observed TCR beta diversity and the percentage of naive T cells measured by flow cytometry. Estimates of total diversity based on one million sequenced T cells were considered lower bounds and underestimates.

The TCR sequence derives from a woman aged 25-40 years in good health. Sequenced: blood.

In nucleotides, the sequence is TGCAGTGCTGACCCGGGGGATACCTACGAGCAGTACTTC. Its protein product is CSADPGDTYEQYF. This receptor chain uses TRBV20-1 and TRBJ2-7; TRBD2 is a weak D gene call, 6 bases matching. The V end loses 5 bases and the J end loses 2 bases, and a stretch of 13 bases separates them. The germline V gene (reference sequence) specifies DFQATT as CDR1 and SNEGSKA as CDR2. The CDR3, cysteine through phenylalanine, is 13 amino acids long. Left in the record is the CDR3 DNA by itself, 39 bases read in frame from the first base.